What follows are 18 T cell receptor beta chains derived from one specimen sequenced in a study of vaccination and CD4 T cells after COVID-19. This sample's treatment: approximately nine-day PBMC culture with coronavirus spike peptide pools or control peptides (ViraFEST assay). The antigens of these receptors remain unknown. Once obtained from cultured CD4+ T cells, the DNA was sequenced using the Oncomine TCR Beta short-read assay. TCRdb analysed the PCR reads with MiXCR anew, one entry per CDR3 protein. Of about 14,000 distinct CDR3 sequences in the sample, under 55% were seen once. The sample consisted of CD4+ T cells from blood, cultured in vitro, taken before SARS-CoV-2 vaccination. The receptors originated from a human donor who had recovered from COVID-19.

The rearrangement links TRBV19 to TRBJ1-6; maybe TRBD1 (6 bases). Germline CDR1 reads LNHDA; CDR2 reads SQIVND (reference sequence). This CDR3 comprises 15 residues. V was clipped by 9 bases and J by 0 bases, with 12 bases between them. CDR3 nucleotide sequence: TGTGCCAGCTCAACAGGGAGCTCCTATAATTCACCCCTCCACTTT. This gives the protein CASSTGSSYNSPLHF.

The V gene is TRBV19, the J gene TRBJ1-4, with 7 nucleotides matching TRBD1. The germline gives CDR1 LNHDA, CDR2 SQIVND (reference sequence). V was pared by 10 bases and J by 7 bases, with 15 bases of the junction left unmatched. There are 15 residues in the CDR3. CDR3 amino acids: CATRYSGTAGEKLFF. Written as DNA, the CDR3 is TGTGCCACCAGATACAGCGGGACAGCAGGTGAAAAACTGTTTTTT.

Only one count was recorded for this clonotype. The rearrangement joins TRBV7-9 to TRBJ2-7; perhaps TRBD2 as D (5 bases). In germline, CDR1 is SEHNR, CDR2 FQNEAQ (reference sequence). This CDR3 contains 13 residues. The V and J ends lost 3 bases and 5 bases respectively, with 11 bases between them. The CDR3 protein is CASSFRGFNEQYF. The DNA of the CDR3 is TGTGCCAGCAGCTTTCGGGGTTTCAACGAGCAGTACTTC.

The chain uses TRBV19 and TRBJ2-3; 10 bases agree with TRBD2. V was clipped by 5 bases and J by 3 bases; unmatched bases: 11. Germline V gene data show CDR1 as LNHDA and CDR2 as SQIVND (reference sequence). This CDR3 has 17 amino acids. This CDR3 is CASSGNVLAGVTDTQYF. CDR3 bases: TGTGCCAGTAGTGGAAACGTCCTAGCGGGAGTAACAGATACGCAGTATTTT.

This clonotype turned up a few times. This sequence joins TRBV27 and TRBJ2-5, with 7 bases that match TRBD1. V trimming: 5 bases; J trimming: 0 bases; junction bases outside the gene matches: 15. CDR1 and CDR2 (germline): MNHEY, SMNVEV (reference sequence). This CDR3 contains 18 residues. The CDR3 DNA reads TGTGCCAGCAGTGCCCGCACCTCCGACAGGGCCTACCAAGAGACCCAGTACTTC. Translating gives CASSARTSDRAYQETQYF.

Comment on this clonotype: The junction does not match germline at one end; this may be a read error. This sequence joins TRBV6-2 or TRBV6-3 and TRBJ1-1, with 11 bases fitting TRBD1. The CDR3 is 18 amino acids. Germline V gives CDR1 MNHEY, CDR2 SVGEGT. This CDR3 is CASSVLHPGQGAGTEAFF. Written as DNA, the CDR3 is TGTGCCAGCTCCGTTTTACACCCAGGACAGGGGGCTGGCACTGAAGCCTTCTTT.

This clonotype was seen a few times. The DNA for the CDR3 is TGTGCCAGCAACTTCCCGGGACAGGACCGCGAGCAGTACTTC. Translated, it gives CASNFPGQDREQYF. The rearrangement joins TRBV6-1 to TRBJ2-7; 8 positions match TRBD1. The V segment lost 7 bases and the J segment 6 bases; nucleotides outside the gene matches: 11. Germline V gives CDR1 MNHNS, CDR2 SASEGT. This CDR3 is 14 amino acids long.

The CDR3 loop is CASSSVQLSSSHEQYF. The CDR3 DNA reads as TGTGCCAGCAGTAGCGTTCAGCTTTCCTCATCCCACGAGCAGTACTTC. The chain carries TRBV2 and TRBJ2-7; D is unresolved. Deletions cut 5 bases from V and 5 bases from J, with 22 bases between. The CDR3 is made up of 16 amino acids. Germline-derived CDR1 and CDR2 are SNHLY and FYNNEI.

This clonotype has more than one count but fewer than ten. The chain employs TRBV12-3 or TRBV12-4 and TRBJ2-5; D may be TRBD1 or TRBD2 (5 bases each). The CDR3 covers 15 residues. V dropped 1 base and J dropped 5 bases, with 14 bases sitting between them. CDR3 nucleotide sequence: TGTGCCAGCAGTTTAGGGGGGTCCCACGGCGAGACCCAGTACTTC. Encoded protein: CASSLGGSHGETQYF.

This chain uses TRBV20-1 with TRBJ1-4; tentatively, D is TRBD1 (5 bases). Trimming stripped 6 bases from V and 2 bases from J, with 16 bases between. The CDR3 sequence is 15 residues long. Germline values: CDR1 DFQATT, CDR2 SNEGSKA (reference sequence). This chain's CDR3 is CSATRGAGTNEKLFF. The CDR3 region has the DNA TGCAGTGCCACGCGCGGTGCAGGGACTAATGAAAAACTGTTTTTT.

By sample fraction, this clonotype is medium-sized. The V call is TRBV6-5, the J call TRBJ1-1; no clear D gene. V lost 4 bases and J lost 2, with 2 bases in between. Germline-derived CDR1 and CDR2 are MNHEY and SVGAGI. CDR3 length: 11 residues. The CDR3 DNA is TGTGCCAGCAGTTCAAACACTGAAGCTTTCTTT. Translating gives CASSSNTEAFF.

This clonotype is medium-sized. The rearrangement joins TRBV2 to TRBJ2-7; the match to TRBD1 covers 8 bases. Germline lookup yields CDR1 SNHLY and CDR2 FYNNEI. This CDR3 is 14 amino acids long. The ends lost 3 bases at V and 2 bases at J; junction bases unmatched: 3. For the CDR3, the DNA is TGTGCCAGCAGTGAGGGACAGGCACCCTACGAGCAGTACTTC. Amino acids: CASSEGQAPYEQYF.

The rearrangement links TRBV6-1 to TRBJ2-2, with D possibly TRBD2 on 6 matching bases. Trimming took off 2 bases at V and 4 bases at J, with 14 bases between the two ends. Germline V CDR1 and CDR2: MNHNS, SASEGT. CDR3 length: 16 residues. CDR3 region: CASSEYGGWGTGELFF. Here the CDR3 DNA reads TGTGCCAGCAGTGAATACGGGGGTTGGGGCACCGGGGAGCTGTTTTTT.

V gene TRBV2 combines with J gene TRBJ2-3; 7 bases are a match to TRBD2. Germline values: CDR1 SNHLY, CDR2 FYNNEI. This CDR3 region has 15 residues. The V gene end was trimmed by 6 bases and the J gene end by 0 bases; junction bases not matched to a gene: 6. Here the CDR3 reads CASRASSGSTDTQYF. For the CDR3, the DNA is TGTGCCAGCAGAGCCTCTAGCGGTAGCACAGATACGCAGTATTTT.

This clonotype showed up just a few times. This sequence joins TRBV2 and TRBJ1-6, with 8 positions matching TRBD1. The CDR3 is 15 residues long. J was trimmed by 7 bases and V by 6 bases; bases with no gene match: 8. Germline-derived CDR1 and CDR2 are SNHLY and FYNNEI. DNA of the CDR3: TGTGCCAGCAGAGGGGTCACAGGGGGGAATTCACCCCTCCACTTT. It is translated as CASRGVTGGNSPLHF.

V gene TRBV4-2 combines with J gene TRBJ2-7; 7 nucleotides line up with TRBD1. V dropped 4 bases and J dropped 0; count of bases not matched to a gene: 6. CDR3 length: 15 amino acids. Per germline, CDR1 LGHNA and CDR2 YNFKEQ. The CDR3 here is CASSRTSGGSYEQYF. The DNA for the CDR3 is TGTGCCAGCAGCCGAACTTCAGGGGGCTCCTACGAGCAGTACTTC.

The chain couples TRBV7-3 to TRBJ1-6; D remains unclear. The germline V and J ends were trimmed by 5 bases and 9 bases, with 17 bases remaining between them. Germline loops: CDR1 SGHTA, CDR2 FQGTGA. The CDR3 covers 15 residues. This CDR3 is CASSPVGGYGSPLHF. DNA for the CDR3: TGTGCCAGCAGCCCCGTGGGAGGGTATGGTTCACCCCTCCACTTT.

The V and J genes are TRBV28 and TRBJ1-2; no reliable D call. V lost 5 bases and J lost 4, with 8 bases in between. The germline V gene has CDR1 MDHEN and CDR2 SYDVKM. The CDR3 is 12 residues long. The CDR3 here is CASSLPVYGYTF. As DNA, the CDR3 is TGTGCCAGCAGTCTGCCGGTCTATGGCTACACCTTC.